Below, 20 T cell receptor beta chains from the same sample are listed, as sequenced in a study of CD8+ T cells in alopecia areata. Treatment described: oral pan-JAK inhibitor, 5-10 mg twice daily. cDNA serving as the sequencing template came from extracted, reverse transcribed RNA. Only in-frame clones appear in the TCRdb table, and some are missing; sequencing was by immunoSEQ multiplex PCR. The data contain roughly 190,000 clones, about 65% of them seen just once; the ten biggest clones take up 1.3%. Material: CD4+ T cells sorted from blood, obtained at approximately week 50, from a patient treated with tofacitinib. Receptor source: a human donor with alopecia areata.

The rearrangement joins TRBV30 to TRBJ2-7; D unclear. V was pared by 0 bases and J by 7 bases, with 16 bases between. Germline CDR1 GTSNPN, CDR2 SVGIG (reference sequence). This CDR3 region has 14 residues. CDR3 residues: CAWSVLVGQAEQYF. DNA for the CDR3: TGTGCCTGGAGTGTATTAGTAGGGCAGGCAGAGCAGTACTTC.

The CDR3 loop is CASIYPGASNYGYTF. As DNA, the CDR3 is TGTGCCTCTATATACCCCGGGGCTTCTAACTATGGCTACACCTTC. The V gene is TRBV30, the J gene TRBJ1-2; maybe TRBD1 (5 bases). Trimming shortened V by 7 bases and J by 0 bases, and 18 bases separated the two germline ends. From germline, CDR1 is GTSNPN and CDR2 SVGIG (reference sequence). The CDR3 spans 15 residues.

The V call is TRBV30, the J call TRBJ1-5; perhaps TRBD1 as D (5 bases). CDR1 GTSNPN and CDR2 SVGIG come from the germline V gene (reference sequence). CDR3 size: 13 residues. The V end was cut by 1 base, the J end by 8 bases, with 12 bases between. CDR3 protein: CAWSGSRVEPQHF. The CDR3 DNA sequence: TGTGCCTGGAGTGGGTCCAGGGTTGAGCCCCAGCATTTT.

The chain recombines TRBV6-5 with TRBJ2-5; D may be TRBD2 (5 bases). Trimming removed 6 bases from V and 3 bases from J, with 11 bases in between. The germline V gene encodes CDR1 MNHEY and CDR2 SVGAGI. The length of the CDR3 is 13 residues. The CDR3 sequence is CASRPSGKETQYF. The CDR3 DNA is TGTGCCAGCAGACCATCCGGGAAAGAGACCCAGTACTTC.

The rearrangement uses TRBV29-1 and TRBJ1-2; no definite D call. The CDR3 sequence is 15 residues long. Germline V lookup: CDR1 SQVTM, CDR2 ANQGSEA. V was trimmed by 5 bases and J by 6 bases, leaving 22 bases between them. The CDR3 nucleotides read TGCAGCGTTCCCATTTGGACCGACGTTGGGGATGGCTACACCTTC. Encoded protein: CSVPIWTDVGDGYTF.

The rearrangement uses TRBV6-6 and TRBJ1-5; no firm D call. CDR3 size: 14 residues. Trimming stripped 2 bases from V and 6 bases from J, with 11 bases between. Germline CDR1 and CDR2: MNHNY and SVGAGI (reference sequence). In DNA form, the CDR3 reads TGTGCCAGCAGTTACGAGGCTCGGGGTCAGCCCCAGCATTTT. This encodes CASSYEARGQPQHF.

This chain uses TRBV15 with TRBJ2-6; possibly TRBD1 for D (5 bases). V was shortened by 4 bases and J by 0 bases, with 19 bases between the two germline ends. The CDR3 totals 19 residues. Per germline, CDR1 LNHNV and CDR2 YYDKDF (reference sequence). The CDR3 here is CATSTLGKGMSSGANVLTF. The CDR3 nucleotides read TGTGCCACCAGCACCTTAGGGAAGGGGATGAGCTCTGGGGCCAACGTCCTGACTTTC.

This chain joins TRBV6-6 and TRBJ2-1; the match to TRBD2 covers 8 bases. The CDR3 spans 14 residues. Germline V gene lookup returns CDR1 MNHNY and CDR2 SVGAGI (reference sequence). J gave up 7 bases and V 5 bases, and 7 bases lay outside the gene matches. CDR3 loop: CASSASGLGNEQFF. The CDR3 DNA is TGTGCCAGCAGTGCTAGCGGGTTGGGGAATGAGCAGTTCTTC.

V gene TRBV7-2 combines with J gene TRBJ1-2, with TRBD1 identical over 8 bases. CDR3 size: 14 residues. V was pared by 3 bases and J by 12 bases, with 12 bases of the junction left unmatched. Germline V gene lookup returns CDR1 SGHTA and CDR2 FQGNSA. Written as DNA, the CDR3 is TGTGCCAGCAGCTTTAACGGGGGACAGGAGCGGAACACCTTC. This gives the protein CASSFNGGQERNTF.

This clone was detected only a few times. V is TRBV13 and J is TRBJ1-2; D may be TRBD1 (5 bases). The CDR3 is 14 residues long. Trimming left V 3 bases short and J 0 bases short, with 8 bases between. CDR1 and CDR2 (germline): PRHDT, FYEKMQ (reference sequence). The CDR3 DNA is TGTGCCAGCAGCTTCTGGGGGGCTAACTATGGCTACACCTTC. It encodes CASSFWGANYGYTF.

In this sample, this clone turned up a few times. V and J are TRBV29-1 and TRBJ2-7; D call uncertain. Germline V gene data show CDR1 as SQVTM and CDR2 as ANQGSEA. CDR3 length: 13 residues. V was pared by 3 bases and J by 6 bases, with 15 bases between. This CDR3 reads CSVEKGTGGEQYF. In nucleotides, the CDR3 is TGCAGCGTTGAGAAGGGTACGGGTGGCGAGCAGTACTTC.

The rearrangement joins TRBV6-5 to TRBJ2-5, with TRBD1 as a possible D gene (6 bases). Trimming took off 6 bases at V and 4 bases at J, with 12 bases between the two ends. The CDR3 covers 13 residues. Looked up from germline, CDR1 is MNHEY and CDR2 is SVGAGI. DNA for the CDR3: TGTGCCAGCAGATCGACAGGTACAGAGACCCAGTACTTC. Amino acid sequence: CASRSTGTETQYF.

V usage is TRBV29-1 and J usage is TRBJ1-1; D uncertain. V was pared by 4 bases and J by 12 bases, with 12 bases between. Germline V gene lookup returns CDR1 SQVTM and CDR2 ANQGSEA. This CDR3 is 10 amino acids long. The CDR3 region has the DNA TGCAGCGTTGGAGAGCCGGTAACTTTCTTT. This sequence encodes CSVGEPVTFF.

CDR3: CASSQDLGSSYEQYF. CDR3 nucleotides: TGCGCCAGCAGCCAAGATTTGGGCAGCTCCTACGAGCAGTACTTC. The genes are TRBV4-3 and TRBJ2-7; the D is unclear. The CDR3 is 15 amino acids. Trimming pared 0 bases from V and 0 bases from J, leaving 9 bases between. Germline values: CDR1 LGHNA, CDR2 YSLEER.

The V gene is TRBV29-1, the J gene TRBJ2-7; TRBD2 is a possible D gene (5 bases). The germline V gene has CDR1 SQVTM and CDR2 ANQGSEA. The CDR3 runs 12 residues. Trimming cost V 5 bases and J 4 bases, with 12 bases left between them. The CDR3 protein is CSVKLGPYEQYF. CDR3 DNA sequence: TGCAGCGTTAAACTAGGACCTTACGAGCAGTACTTC.

This clone has just a few counts. This chain links TRBV7-2 with TRBJ1-5, with D perhaps TRBD1 (6 bases). This CDR3 comprises 15 residues. CDR1 and CDR2 (germline): SGHTA, FQGNSA. Trimming removed 2 bases at V and 6 bases at J, with 14 bases between. The CDR3 coding sequence is TGTGCCAGCAGCTTAAGGGCAGGGGAGGCTCAGCCCCAGCATTTT. As protein: CASSLRAGEAQPQHF.

The chain employs TRBV29-1 and TRBJ1-5; 8 nucleotides line up with TRBD1. J was trimmed by 4 bases and V by 4 bases; bases with no gene match: 3. Germline lookup yields CDR1 SQVTM and CDR2 ANQGSEA. The CDR3 length is 13 residues. This chain's CDR3 is CSVATGVNQPQHF. CDR3 nucleotide sequence: TGCAGCGTTGCGACAGGGGTTAATCAGCCCCAGCATTTT.

This chain joins TRBV27 and TRBJ1-1; possible D gene TRBD1, 6 bases. Trimming left V 8 bases short and J 7 bases short, with 23 bases between. The germline V gene encodes CDR1 MNHEY and CDR2 SMNVEV (reference sequence). The CDR3 totals 15 residues. CDR3 region: CASWDLIAGADEAFF. CDR3 bases: TGTGCCAGCTGGGACTTAATTGCGGGGGCGGATGAAGCTTTCTTT.

This chain joins TRBV7-2 and TRBJ2-7; no clear D. This CDR3 has 12 residues. Germline V lookup: CDR1 SGHTA, CDR2 FQGNSA. V dropped 6 bases and J dropped 3 bases, with 9 bases sitting between them. CDR3 loop: CASSSMDYEQYF. The CDR3 bases are TGTGCCAGCAGTTCCATGGACTACGAGCAGTACTTC.

The table lists this clone with a count of one. This chain connects TRBV6-4 to TRBJ2-5; no reliable D call. Germline lookup yields CDR1 MRHNA and CDR2 SNTAGT. V gave up 7 bases and J gave up 4 bases, with 19 bases separating them. CDR3 length: 15 residues. The CDR3 region is CASKVKCPDLETQYF. The CDR3, as DNA: TGTGCCAGCAAGGTAAAGTGTCCGGACCTAGAGACCCAGTACTTC.